This TCR beta chain appears in the sequencing data of a study of PD-1 blockade in classical Hodgkin lymphoma. On the study more broadly: Once every 2 weeks, patients received intravenous nivolumab at 3 mg/kg. Findings and caveats of the study: CD4+ TCR diversity climbed significantly by C4D1, unlike CD8+ TCR diversity. The baseline diversity of complete responders showed similarity to that of newly diagnosed patients.

Exposure to brentuximab vedotin varied, and each patient had relapsed following autologous stem cell transplantation. The study recorded best responses of complete response, partial response or progressive disease. Comment on this clone: No antigen is known for it.

CDR1 SNHLY and CDR2 FYNNEI come from the germline V gene. After removal of 7 bases from V and 4 bases from J, the junction contained 9 bases not matched to a gene. The CDR3 runs to 14 residues. The protocol was immunoSEQ multiplex PCR, while the TCRdb copy is restricted to in-frame clones and leaves out a portion. This table holds about 36,000 clones, 69% found once. The chain uses TRBV2 and TRBJ1-1; 7 bases fit TRBD1. The TCR sequence derives from a human donor with classical Hodgkin lymphoma. The sequencing here drew on peripheral blood mononuclear cells (PBMCs), taken before the second cycle of nivolumab. DNA of the CDR3: TGTGCCAGCAAGAGACAGGGAGGGCGCACTGAAGCTTTCTTT. This encodes CASKRQGGRTEAFF.